This paragraph covers one T cell receptor (beta chain) sequence. Original analysis: Estimation of nucleated cell counts was performed using reference gene primer amplification. Sequenced by immunoSEQ multiplex PCR; TCRdb stores in-frame clones only, minus some. That table gives V, J and clone size, and the DNA gave D and trimming. The table has roughly 160,000 clones, 80% to 90% seen once. This sample was taken from a study of blood T cell repertoires in COVID-19. Study information: The study drew acute and convalescent COVID-19 samples from the United States, Italy and Spain.

CDR1 is SGHTA, CDR2 FQGNSA, per germline. The CDR3 is 14 amino acids. V was pared by 1 base and J by 4 bases, with 10 bases between. Sample: peripheral blood. The chain is built from TRBV7-2 and TRBJ2-5; a weak D match, TRBD1 (5 bases). The receptor was derived from a man in his fifties or sixties with acute or convalescent COVID-19. The CDR3 region has the DNA TGTGCCAGCAGCTTAGGGGGTGGGGCAGAGACCCAGTACTTC. As protein: CASSLGGGAETQYF.